This T cell receptor (beta chain) derives from a study of blood T cells in healthy people across ages (dated by TCRdb to between 2015 and 2017). A note on the overall study: Template switching captured roughly one uniquely barcoded TCR beta cDNA molecule per two T cells in model experiments. The donors were divided into four age groups: young (average around 17 years), middle-aged (almost 40), aged (about 62) and long-lived (roughly 82). The study measured age-related changes in TCR beta repertoire diversity using deep sequencing normalized with unique cDNA molecular identifiers. To avoid experimental bias, donors of different ages were spread randomly across the sequencing lanes. Two additional independent replicas of 1 million unique cDNA reads from the same blood draw were analyzed for two donors (one aged 18 to 30 and one aged 80 or older).

Receptor libraries were prepared by 5' RACE. The listed sequencing device is Illumina HiSeq 2500. A second PCR of roughly 7 to 12 cycles was run with a J-beta primer mix and a sample-barcoded 5' primer. A unique molecular identifier was introduced onto each TCR beta cDNA molecule by a template-switch 5' adaptor carrying 12 random nucleotides. At least 3 million CDR3-containing paired-end reads were obtained from each sample. The Mint cDNA synthesis kit, primed by a TRBC-specific oligonucleotide, was used to synthesize first-strand cDNA from all RNA. Following uracil-DNA glycosylase treatment, a first 18-cycle PCR with universal primers M1SS and BC2_uni_R was performed on all cDNA. Concerning the study's data processing: For normalization, 1 million high-quality reads, each with a distinct molecular identifier, were randomly selected from each sample. Reads with shared molecular identifiers were discarded instead of being binned into consensus sequences. MiTCR, set to a Q25 quality threshold and the strictest error-elimination algorithm, was used for CDR3 identification, clonotype clustering and error correction. A nonparametric unseen species model with Euler transformation was used to estimate a lower bound on total TCR beta diversity. TCRdb trimmed the raw reads at Q25, called clones with MiXCR and kept productive beta chains. Rows with one shared CDR3 protein collapse into an entry with the most common genes and DNA. The V and J calls were not made by the authors but by TCRdb's processing. In this sample the table shows 1.5 million to 2 million distinct CDR3 sequences, around half of which occur a single time. The ten largest clones take up over 2% of the sample.

As concerns this clonotype: Its antigen remains unidentified. No per-base quality is available; no much larger clone lies one base away.

Looking up the germline V gene yields CDR1 KGHSH and CDR2 LQKENI. V lost 3 bases and J lost 4 bases; the stretch between them is 17 bases long. Spanning cysteine to phenylalanine, the CDR3 consists of 16 amino acids. CDR3 DNA only is kept here, 48 bases in frame from base 1. Here is what the overall study found, with its caveats: A strong correlation was found between observed TCR beta diversity and the percentage of naive T cells measured by flow cytometry. As age increased, observed TCR beta diversity per million T cells dropped in a roughly linear way, and a significant reduction was already evident by age around 41. Because profiling used bulk unsorted PBMCs, naive and antigen-experienced compartments could not be compared conclusively. Compared with the aged group, more naive CD4+ T cells, fewer expanded clones and increased TCR diversity were shown by the long-lived group, suggesting age selection. Donor CMV infection status was unknown, potentially confounding age-related changes in expanded clonotypes. Total diversity estimates from one million sequenced T cells were considered lower bounds and underestimates.

Donors were approximately 42 systemically healthy Caucasian individuals from Russia aged roughly 6 to 95 years. Each donor gave about 10 milliliters of peripheral blood, drawn into EDTA-treated Vacutainer tubes. Ficoll-Paque density-gradient centrifugation was used to isolate PBMCs, with at least 7 million per sample. Total RNA, at least 5 micrograms per sample, was extracted from PBMCs with Trizol reagent. For every donor, flow cytometry on a PBMC aliquot measured the percentage of naive CD45RAhigh/CD27high T cells. The rearrangement joined TRBV18 to TRBJ2-3; the best D guess is TRBD1, with 6 bases matching. This TCR derives from a woman aged 40 to 49 in good health. The source material was blood. The CDR3 region reads CASSPQGTPGADTQYF. Read as DNA, the sequence is TGTGCCAGCTCACCCCAAGGGACACCAGGCGCAGATACGCAGTATTTT.